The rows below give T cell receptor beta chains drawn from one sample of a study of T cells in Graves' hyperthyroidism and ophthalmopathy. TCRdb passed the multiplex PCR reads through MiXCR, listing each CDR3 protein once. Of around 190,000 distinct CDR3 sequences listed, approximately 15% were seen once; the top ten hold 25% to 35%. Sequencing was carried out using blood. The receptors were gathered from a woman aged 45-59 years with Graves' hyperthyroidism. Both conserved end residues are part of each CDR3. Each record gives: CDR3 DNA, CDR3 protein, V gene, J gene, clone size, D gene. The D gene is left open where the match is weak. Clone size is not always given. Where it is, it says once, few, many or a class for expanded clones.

DNA: TGTGCCAGCAGCTTAGGGGGCCGCAATCAGCCCCAGCATTTT; CDR3: CASSLGGRNQPQHF; V: TRBV2; J: TRBJ1-5; size: many; D: TRBD1
DNA: TGTGCCAGCAGCTTGACTAGCGGGGTGAGAAACATTCAGTACTTC; CDR3: CASSLTSGVRNIQYF; V: TRBV7-8; J: TRBJ2-4; size: -; D: TRBD2
DNA: TGTGCCAGCAGTCAGGGTAGCGGGTTGAGGACAGATACGCAGTATTTT; CDR3: CASSQGSGLRTDTQYF; V: TRBV27; J: TRBJ2-3; size: few; D: TRBD2
DNA: TGTGCCAGCAGGGACAGGGGAACCGCCTCGAACACTGAAGCTTTCTTT; CDR3: CASRDRGTASNTEAFF; V: TRBV6-1; J: TRBJ1-1; size: many; D: TRBD1
DNA: TGTGCCACTTCCTTCGGCGCAGGGGGCTTGAATACGCAGTATTTT; CDR3: CATSFGAGGLNTQYF; V: TRBV10-3; J: TRBJ2-3; size: many; D: TRBD1
DNA: TGCGCCAGCAGCCCAGGACAGCCAAATGGCTACACCTTC; CDR3: CASSPGQPNGYTF; V: TRBV5-1; J: TRBJ1-2; size: many; D: -
DNA: TGTGCCAGCAGCGGGGGTACAGATACGCAGTATTTT; CDR3: CASSGGTDTQYF; V: TRBV2; J: TRBJ2-3; size: -; D: -
DNA: TGTGCTAGTGGTTTGCCCCGGGACTTAGACAATGAGCAGTTCTTC; CDR3: CASGLPRDLDNEQFF; V: TRBV12-5; J: TRBJ2-1; size: many; D: -
DNA: TGTGCCAGCAGTGAAGGGTCAGAAATTGAAGCTTTCTTT; CDR3: CASSEGSEIEAFF; V: TRBV6-1; J: TRBJ1-1; size: many; D: -
DNA: TGTGCCAGCAGCCCCACGGGATCAGGGGAGCAGTACTTC; CDR3: CASSPTGSGEQYF; V: TRBV7-9; J: TRBJ2-7; size: many; D: -
DNA: TGTGCCAGCAGTTTGGGCCGGCTGGAACTAGCCTCCTACGAGCAGTACTTC; CDR3: CASSLGRLELASYEQYF; V: TRBV12-3/TRBV12-4; J: TRBJ2-7; size: many; D: -
DNA: TGTGCCAGCAGCCCCCGACCGGCGGGGGGGCCGGAGACCCAGTACTTC; CDR3: CASSPRPAGGPETQYF; V: TRBV7-8; J: TRBJ2-5; size: few; D: TRBD2
DNA: TGCAGTGCTGGGGACATATCTAACTATGGCTACACCTTC; CDR3: CSAGDISNYGYTF; V: TRBV20-1; J: TRBJ1-2; size: many; D: -
DNA: TGTGCCAGCAGCTTAACCCAAAATCAGCCCCAGCACTTT; CDR3: CASSLTQNQPQHF; V: TRBV7-2; J: TRBJ1-5; size: -; D: -
DNA: TGTGCCAGCAGCTTAGCTAAGTTTAGCACTGAAGCTTTCTTT; CDR3: CASSLAKFSTEAFF; V: TRBV7-2; J: TRBJ1-1; size: -; D: -
DNA: TGTGCCAGCAGCCGACAGGGGACTGGAAACACCATATATTTT; CDR3: CASSRQGTGNTIYF; V: TRBV7-9; J: TRBJ1-3; size: -; D: TRBD1
DNA: TGTGCCAGCAGCCACGACCTCAGGACGATCTACGAGCAGTACTTC; CDR3: CASSHDLRTIYEQYF; V: TRBV7-9; J: TRBJ2-7; size: -; D: -
DNA: TGTGCCATCAGTGAGTCTCCGCCGACCTCTAGCACAGATACGCAGTATTTT; CDR3: CAISESPPTSSTDTQYF; V: TRBV10-3; J: TRBJ2-3; size: many; D: -
DNA: TGCAGTGCTAGAGAGGTGTCCGGCTATGGCTACACCTTC; CDR3: CSAREVSGYGYTF; V: TRBV20-1; J: TRBJ1-2; size: many; D: -
DNA: TGTGCCAGTAGTACCGGTTCCTCGGGGACAGGGCGGTTGTGCTACACCTTC; CDR3: CASSTGSSGTGRLCYTF; V: TRBV19; J: TRBJ1-2; size: few; D: TRBD1
DNA: TGCGCCAGCAGCGCGGCGTTCGGGCTCGAGCAGTACTTC; CDR3: CASSAAFGLEQYF; V: TRBV5-1; J: TRBJ2-7; size: -; D: -
DNA: TGTGCCAGCAATCTCCAGGGGACGGGGACCGGGGAGCTGTTTTTT; CDR3: CASNLQGTGTGELFF; V: TRBV7-9; J: TRBJ2-2; size: many; D: -
DNA: TGTGCCAGTTTGGACTGGGGACGGGATACGCAGTATTTT; CDR3: CASLDWGRDTQYF; V: TRBV3-1; J: TRBJ2-3; size: -; D: -
DNA: TGTGCCAGCTCTTCCAGGGTTAACTATGGCTACACCTTC; CDR3: CASSSRVNYGYTF; V: TRBV18; J: TRBJ1-2; size: many; D: -
DNA: TGTGCCAGCCGAGACAGGGAGGAGGAGACCCAGTACTTC; CDR3: CASRDREEETQYF; V: TRBV28; J: TRBJ2-5; size: -; D: -
DNA: TGCGCCAGCAGCCAAGGAATAGGGTCTCTTCAGGCCCAGTACTTC; CDR3: CASSQGIGSLQAQYF; V: TRBV4-1; J: TRBJ2-5; size: few; D: -
DNA: TGTGCCACGAGGACAAGTTCCTATGGCTACACCTTC; CDR3: CATRTSSYGYTF; V: TRBV15; J: TRBJ1-2; size: many; D: -